This T cell receptor (beta chain) originates from a study of T-cell memory formation after mild COVID-19. TCRdb used MiXCR to reprocess the 5' RACE reads, holding one entry per CDR3 protein. The sample has 200,000 to 250,000 distinct CDR3 sequences, about 15% seen once. Germline V CDR1 and CDR2: SEHNR, FQNEAQ (reference sequence). V gave up 1 base and J gave up 2 bases, with 12 bases separating them. The CDR3 is 16 amino acids. Sequenced sample: PBMCs or a T cell subset sorted from them (not recorded which). V is TRBV7-9 and J is TRBJ1-5; a possible D gene is TRBD1 (5 bases). The receptor was derived from a man between 18 and 29 years old who had mild COVID-19 (a few samples of this study predate the infection). Cell type and time point are not known. Here the CDR3 reads CASSLGPGLRNQPQHF. The CDR3 coding sequence is TGTGCCAGCAGCTTAGGCCCAGGGCTTCGCAATCAGCCCCAGCATTTT.